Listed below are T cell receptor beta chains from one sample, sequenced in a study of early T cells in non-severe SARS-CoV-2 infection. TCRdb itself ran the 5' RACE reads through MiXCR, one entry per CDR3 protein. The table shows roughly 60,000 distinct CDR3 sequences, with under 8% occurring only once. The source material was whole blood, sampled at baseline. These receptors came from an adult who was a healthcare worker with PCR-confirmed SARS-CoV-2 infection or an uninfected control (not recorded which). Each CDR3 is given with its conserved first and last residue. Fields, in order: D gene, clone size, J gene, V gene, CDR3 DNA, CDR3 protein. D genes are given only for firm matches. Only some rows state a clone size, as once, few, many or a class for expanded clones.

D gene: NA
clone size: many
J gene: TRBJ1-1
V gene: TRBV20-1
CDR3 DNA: TGCAGTGCTGGAAACGGACAAGTCCCTGAAGCTTTCTTT
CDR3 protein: CSAGNGQVPEAFF

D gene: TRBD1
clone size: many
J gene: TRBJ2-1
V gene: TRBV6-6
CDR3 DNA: TGTGCCAGCACACTGGGACAGGGTTCCAATGAGCAGTTCTTC
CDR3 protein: CASTLGQGSNEQFF

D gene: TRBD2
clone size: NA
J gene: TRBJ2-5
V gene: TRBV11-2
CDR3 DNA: TGTGCCAGCAGCTTAGGTCTAAGCTCGAGGACTAGCTCAACCGGAGGATGGGAGACCCAGTACTTC
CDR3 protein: CASSLGLSSRTSSTGGWETQYF

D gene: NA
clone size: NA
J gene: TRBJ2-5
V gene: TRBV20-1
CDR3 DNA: TGCAGTGCAGTGGGTCGGGGACAAGAGACCCAGTACTTC
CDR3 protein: CSAVGRGQETQYF

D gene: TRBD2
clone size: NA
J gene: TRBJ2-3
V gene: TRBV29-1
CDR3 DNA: TGCAGCGTTAGGGGGACTAGCAGTGCAGATACGCAGTATTTT
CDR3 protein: CSVRGTSSADTQYF

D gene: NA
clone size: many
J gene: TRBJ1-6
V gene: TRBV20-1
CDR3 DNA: TGCAGTGCGGGCGCCATGACAGTCTATAATTCACCCCTCCACTTT
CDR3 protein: CSAGAMTVYNSPLHF

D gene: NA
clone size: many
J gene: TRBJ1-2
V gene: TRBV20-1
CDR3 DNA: TGCAGTGCTAGACTTGGACTAAAGGGCTACACCTTC
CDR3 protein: CSARLGLKGYTF

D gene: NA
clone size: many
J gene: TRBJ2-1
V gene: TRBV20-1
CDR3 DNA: TGCAGTGCTAAACAGAGCTCCTACAATGAGCAGTTCTTC
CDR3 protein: CSAKQSSYNEQFF

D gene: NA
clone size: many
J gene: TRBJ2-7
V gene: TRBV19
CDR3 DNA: TGTGCCAGTAGTGACAGACAGTCGCAGTACTTC
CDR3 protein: CASSDRQSQYF

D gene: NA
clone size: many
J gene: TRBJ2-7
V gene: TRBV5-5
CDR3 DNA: TGTGCCAGCAGCTTGTCGACGCTAGACTCCTACGAGCAGTACTTC
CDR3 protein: CASSLSTLDSYEQYF

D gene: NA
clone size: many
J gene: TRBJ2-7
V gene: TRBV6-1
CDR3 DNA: TGTGCCACCCACCTCTCCCCAGGCCTACCCGCGAGGGAGCAGTACTTC
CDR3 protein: CATHLSPGLPAREQYF

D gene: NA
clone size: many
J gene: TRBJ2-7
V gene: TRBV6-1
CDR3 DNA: TGTGCCAGCAGCCCCCTAATCAGCGAGCAGTACTTC
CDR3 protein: CASSPLISEQYF

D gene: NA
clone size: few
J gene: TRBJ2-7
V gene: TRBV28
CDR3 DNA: TGTGCCAGCAGTCCTCTAAACCAGGGAGAGCAGTACTTC
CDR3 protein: CASSPLNQGEQYF

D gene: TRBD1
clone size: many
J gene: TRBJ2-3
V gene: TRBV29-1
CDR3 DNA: TGCAGCGTTCAGGGGGTAGGGATAGGTACGCAGTATTTT
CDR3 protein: CSVQGVGIGTQYF

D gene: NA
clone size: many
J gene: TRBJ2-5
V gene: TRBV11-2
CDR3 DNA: TGTGCCAGCAGCTCGTGGAACCAGTTAGCTGGTGAGACCCAGTACTTC
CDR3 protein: CASSSWNQLAGETQYF

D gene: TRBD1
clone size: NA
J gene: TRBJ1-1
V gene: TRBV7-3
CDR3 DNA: TGTGCCAGCAGGGACAGGAGAGACACTGAAGCTTTCTTT
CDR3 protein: CASRDRRDTEAFF

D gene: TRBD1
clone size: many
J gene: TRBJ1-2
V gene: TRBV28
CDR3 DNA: TGTGCCAGCAGTTCCCGCGGACAGGGGGCGCGGGGCTACACCTTC
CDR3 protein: CASSSRGQGARGYTF

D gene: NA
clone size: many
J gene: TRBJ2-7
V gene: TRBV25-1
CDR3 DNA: TGTGCCAGCAGTGAATTTGGTTCCGGCGAGCAGTACTTC
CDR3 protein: CASSEFGSGEQYF

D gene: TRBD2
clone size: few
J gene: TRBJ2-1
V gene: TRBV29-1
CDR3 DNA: TGCAGCGTAAGGGCTAGCGGTTACTACAATGAGCAGTTCTTC
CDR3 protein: CSVRASGYYNEQFF

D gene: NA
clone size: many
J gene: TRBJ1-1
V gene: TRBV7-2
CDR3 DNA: TGTGCCAGCAGCTTAGCCCCCACGATGGGGGACACTGAAGCTTTCTTT
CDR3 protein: CASSLAPTMGDTEAFF